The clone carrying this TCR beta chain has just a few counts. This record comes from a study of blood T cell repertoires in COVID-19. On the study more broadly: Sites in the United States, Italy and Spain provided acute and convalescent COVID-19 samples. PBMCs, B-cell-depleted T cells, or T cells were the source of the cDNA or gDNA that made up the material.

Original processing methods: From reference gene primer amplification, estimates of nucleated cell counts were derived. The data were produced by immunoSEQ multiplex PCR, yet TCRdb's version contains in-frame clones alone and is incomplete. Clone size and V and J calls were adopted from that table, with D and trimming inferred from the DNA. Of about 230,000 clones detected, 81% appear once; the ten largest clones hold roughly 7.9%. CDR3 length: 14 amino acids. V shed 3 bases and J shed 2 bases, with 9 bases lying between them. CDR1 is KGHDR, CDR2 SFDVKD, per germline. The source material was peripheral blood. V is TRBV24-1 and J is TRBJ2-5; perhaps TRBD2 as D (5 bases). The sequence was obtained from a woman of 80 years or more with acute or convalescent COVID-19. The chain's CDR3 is CATSDIRGQETQYF. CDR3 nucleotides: TGTGCCACCAGTGATATACGGGGACAAGAGACCCAGTACTTC.